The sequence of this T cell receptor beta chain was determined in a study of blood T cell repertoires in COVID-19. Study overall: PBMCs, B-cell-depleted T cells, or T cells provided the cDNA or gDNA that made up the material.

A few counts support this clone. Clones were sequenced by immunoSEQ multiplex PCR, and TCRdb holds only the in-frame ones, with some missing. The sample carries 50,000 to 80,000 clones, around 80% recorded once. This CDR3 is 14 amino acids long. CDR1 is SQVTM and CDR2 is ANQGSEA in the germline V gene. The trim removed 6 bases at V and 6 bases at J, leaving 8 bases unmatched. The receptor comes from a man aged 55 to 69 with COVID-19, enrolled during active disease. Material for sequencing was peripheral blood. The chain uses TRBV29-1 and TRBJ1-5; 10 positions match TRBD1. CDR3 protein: CSVSGTGVGQPQHF. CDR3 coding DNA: TGCAGCGTGAGCGGGACAGGGGTAGGTCAGCCCCAGCATTTT.